This entry lists 11 T cell receptor beta chains sequenced from one sample in a study of T cell repertoires in cytomegalovirus infection. Via MiXCR, TCRdb re-called the reads, giving one row per CDR3 protein. The sample consists of a few hundred thousand distinct CDR3 sequences, about 17% of them appearing once. The material sequenced was PBMCs. The receptors shown here come from a human donor in good health (CMV status not recorded). Some clones in this sample may be carry-over from other donors' samples.

In its sample, this clonotype was seen many times. The genes are TRBV7-2 and TRBJ2-7; no reliable D call. Germline V lookup: CDR1 SGHTA, CDR2 FQGNSA. The germline V and J ends were trimmed by 5 bases and 0 bases, with 11 bases remaining between them. This CDR3 is built from 14 residues. The CDR3 sequence: CASSPILSSYEQYF. CDR3 nucleotide sequence: TGTGCCAGCAGCCCGATCTTGAGCTCCTACGAGCAGTACTTC.

The chain recombines TRBV18 with TRBJ1-6; D gene unclear. Per germline, CDR1 KGHSH and CDR2 LQKENI. This CDR3 is built from 17 residues. The V and J ends lost 3 bases and 8 bases respectively, with 20 bases between them. The CDR3 DNA is TGTGCCAGCTCACCGTATTTATACGAGGGCCCGGATTCACCCCTCCACTTT. This sequence encodes CASSPYLYEGPDSPLHF.

This chain joins TRBV29-1 and TRBJ1-4; D unclear. V was cut by 4 bases and J by 4 bases, with 16 bases left in between. The CDR3 has 15 residues. Germline V gene data show CDR1 as SQVTM and CDR2 as ANQGSEA. The CDR3 sequence is CSVGSGRTINEKLFF. CDR3 sequence (DNA): TGCAGCGTTGGCTCTGGCAGAACCATTAATGAAAAACTGTTTTTT.

This chain connects TRBV20-1 to TRBJ2-5; 8 nucleotides match TRBD1. Looked up from germline, CDR1 is DFQATT and CDR2 is SNEGSKA (reference sequence). J gave up 9 bases and V 5 bases, and 8 bases lay outside the gene matches. The CDR3 spans 12 residues. CDR3 in DNA: TGCAGTGCTCCCCCCCCAGGGGGCGCCCAGTACTTC. This translates into CSAPPPGGAQYF.

This clonotype was seen repeatedly, ten times or more. CDR3 DNA: TGTGCCAGCACCGCGGTCAGGGAGGCCTACAATGAGCAGTTCTTC. This encodes CASTAVREAYNEQFF. This sequence joins TRBV7-8 and TRBJ2-1, with a possible D match to TRBD2 (6 bases). This CDR3 comprises 15 residues. Per the germline V gene, CDR1 is SGHVS and CDR2 is FQNEAQ. Trimming left V 7 bases short and J 2 bases short, with 15 bases between.

This clonotype has a handful of counts. The V gene is TRBV15, the J gene TRBJ1-6, with D possibly being TRBD1 (5 bases). Germline V gene data show CDR1 as LNHNV and CDR2 as YYDKDF (reference sequence). This CDR3 region has 16 residues. The V end lost 2 bases, the J end lost 1 base, and 9 bases lay between the germline ends. This chain's CDR3 is CATSRTTGSYNSPLHF. The CDR3 nucleotides read TGTGCCACCAGCAGAACTACAGGATCCTATAATTCACCCCTCCACTTT.

There are a few counts of this clonotype. The J gene is TRBJ2-7, the V gene TRBV6-2 or TRBV6-3; D possibly corresponds to TRBD1 (8 bases). Germline CDR1 MNHEY, CDR2 SVGEGT. Between the trimmed V and J ends, which lost 8 bases and 12 bases, there was a span of 17 bases. This CDR3 is built from 11 residues. The CDR3: CASSSGDRMYF. DNA of the CDR3: TGTGCCAGCTCCAGCGGGGACAGGATGTACTTC.

The chain is built from TRBV11-2 and TRBJ1-2; TRBD1 is a possible D gene (5 bases). Germline V lookup: CDR1 SGHAT, CDR2 FQNNGV. Trimming pared 4 bases from V and 5 bases from J, leaving 26 bases between. This CDR3 has 18 residues. CDR3 nucleotide sequence: TGTGCCAGCAGCTCCTTACGGGGTTCGGGAGGGGATGGGTATGGCTACACCTTC. This sequence encodes CASSSLRGSGGDGYGYTF.

Comment on this clonotype: One end of the junction varies from germline; a read error may be responsible. The chain joins TRBV6-4 to TRBJ2-2; a possible D gene is TRBD2 (5 bases). Germline V gene lookup returns CDR1 MRHNA and CDR2 SNTAGT. The CDR3 is 13 residues long. CDR3 residues: CASQVRAIGELSF. The CDR3 DNA reads as TGTGCCAGCCAAGTGAGGGCTATCGGGGAGCTGTCTTTT.

The rearrangement links TRBV12-3 or TRBV12-4 to TRBJ1-2; D remains unclear. V was shortened by 6 bases and J by 4 bases, with 12 bases between the two germline ends. CDR3 length: 13 amino acids. The CDR3 here is CASSPSASYGYTF. DNA for the CDR3: TGTGCCAGCAGCCCTTCAGCCAGCTATGGCTACACCTTC.

This clonotype appeared many times. The V call is TRBV12-3 or TRBV12-4, the J call TRBJ1-1; D possibly corresponds to TRBD1 (5 bases). Trimming took off 7 bases at V and 4 bases at J, with 10 bases between the two ends. The CDR3 spans 12 residues. The CDR3 sequence: CASKGEGTEAFF. Here the CDR3 DNA reads TGTGCCAGCAAAGGGGAGGGCACTGAAGCTTTCTTT.